This T cell receptor (beta chain) was identified during a study of T cells in Graves' hyperthyroidism and ophthalmopathy. On the study more broadly: Peripheral blood specimens were obtained at initial diagnosis, prior to any treatment.

This clonotype showed up many times. As yet, its antigen is unknown. The study based diagnoses on clinical symptoms, serum thyroxine and TRAb, thyroid ultrasound and orbital computed tomography. 9.5 to 10 ml fresh peripheral blood yielded the PBMCs. Amplified TCR beta CDR3 regions derived from RNA transcripts. An initial round of RT-PCR targeting the TCR CDR3 relied on the HTBI primer set. TCRdb itself ran the multiplex PCR reads through MiXCR, one entry per CDR3 protein. The sample records 390,000 or so distinct CDR3 sequences, around 15% being singletons. Study-level results: Most expanded thyroid clonotypes above 0.001 also appeared in blood.

Per germline, CDR1 MNHEY and CDR2 SMNVEV (reference sequence). V was cut by 4 bases and J by 4 bases, with 13 bases left in between. The CDR3 covers 14 residues. The sample taken for sequencing was blood. The V gene is TRBV27, the J gene TRBJ1-2; a possible D gene is TRBD1 (6 bases). This sequence was found in a man aged 18-30 years with Graves' ophthalmopathy. CDR3 amino acids: CASSSSQGLYGYTF. The CDR3 region has the DNA TGTGCCAGCAGTTCCTCTCAGGGGCTCTATGGCTACACCTTC.